Below, 18 T cell receptor beta chains from the same sample are listed, as sequenced in a study of blood T cell repertoires in COVID-19 (dated by TCRdb to 2019 to 2021). Library method: the immunoSEQ multiplex PCR assay. What TCRdb holds here is the immuneACCESS table cut down to in-frame rearrangements. Part of the clones is not present; checked against another copy, under half of the missing clones reflect an unresolved V gene, and the others are unexplained. Across this sample there are approximately 300,000 clones, with 85% seen only once. Jointly, the top ten make up under 2% of the sample. The sample taken for sequencing was PBMCs or T cells enriched from blood (not recorded which). The receptors derive from a woman in her 30s who had been exposed to COVID-19.

This chain links TRBV5-1 with TRBJ2-3, with a tentative D call TRBD1 (6 bases). The CDR3 sequence is 18 residues long. V lost 0 bases, J lost 2 bases, and 19 bases lay in between. Germline CDR1 and CDR2: SGHRS and YFSETQ. CDR3 nucleotide sequence: TGCGCCAGCAGCTTGGGAGGCCAGGGGAACTTTTTCACAGATACGCAGTATTTT. Translation gives CASSLGGQGNFFTDTQYF.

This chain links TRBV12-3 or TRBV12-4 with TRBJ1-2; tentative D call: TRBD1 (6 bases). Trimming took 7 bases from V and 4 from J, leaving 13 bases between them. The CDR3 has 13 residues. DNA of the CDR3: TGTGCCAGCACCGAAGACAGGCCCTATGGCTACACCTTC. Translation gives CASTEDRPYGYTF.

The chain is built from TRBV7-8 and TRBJ2-7, with TRBD2 matching 13 bases. The CDR3 contains 16 residues. Germline CDR1 is SGHVS and CDR2 is FQNEAQ. J was trimmed by 3 bases and V by 4 bases; bases with no gene match: 6. The CDR3 protein is CASSSPGLAGLYEQYF. Written as DNA, the CDR3 is TGTGCCAGCAGCTCCCCGGGACTAGCGGGACTCTACGAGCAGTACTTC. The full variable domain, rest sourced from reference TRBV7-8 and TRBJ2-7, is GAGVSQSPRYKVAKRGQDVALRCDPISGHVSLFWYQQALGQGPEFLTYFQNEAQLDKSGLPSDRFFAERPEGSVSTLKIQRTQQEDSAVYLCASSSPGLAGLYEQYFGPGTRLTVT.

This chain joins TRBV2 and TRBJ2-1, with a possible D match to TRBD1 (5 bases). The CDR3 length is 11 residues. V was clipped by 7 bases and J by 8 bases, with 9 bases between them. The germline V gene encodes CDR1 SNHLY and CDR2 FYNNEI. The CDR3 here is CASTVGDEQFF. The CDR3 DNA reads TGTGCCAGCACCGTAGGGGATGAGCAGTTCTTC.

V is TRBV28 and J is TRBJ1-4; 9 positions agree with TRBD1. Trimming at V came to 2 bases and at J to 7 bases, leaving 5 bases not matched to a gene. Germline CDR1 MDHEN, CDR2 SYDVKM. CDR3 length: 15 residues. The DNA for the CDR3 is TGTGCCAGCAGTTTAACAGGGGGCATAGTTGAAAAACTGTTTTTT. This translates into CASSLTGGIVEKLFF.

The chain carries TRBV19 and TRBJ2-1, with D unresolved. This CDR3 has 15 amino acids. Trimming took off 5 bases at V and 0 bases at J, with 11 bases between the two ends. Germline V gives CDR1 LNHDA, CDR2 SQIVND (reference sequence). CDR3 region: CASSLFWSSYNEQFF. CDR3 in DNA: TGTGCCAGTAGTCTGTTCTGGAGCTCCTACAATGAGCAGTTCTTC. Using reference TRBV19 and TRBJ2-1 for the parts outside the CDR3, the full variable domain is DGGITQSPKYLFRKEGQNVTLSCEQNLNHDAMYWYRQDPGQGLRLIYYSQIVNDFQKGDIAEGYSVSREKKESFPLTVTSAQKNPTAFYLCASSLFWSSYNEQFFGPGTRLTVL.

The chain uses TRBV19 and TRBJ2-2; D is perhaps TRBD1 (6 bases). Germline loops: CDR1 LNHDA, CDR2 SQIVND (reference sequence). V gave up 4 bases and J gave up 2 bases, with 11 bases separating them. The CDR3 is 15 residues long. CDR3 bases: TGTGCCAGTAGTACCCCAGGGGTAAACACCGGGGAGCTGTTTTTT. It codes for CASSTPGVNTGELFF.

This sequence joins TRBV19 and TRBJ2-7, with 8 nucleotides matching TRBD2. Germline loops: CDR1 LNHDA, CDR2 SQIVND (reference sequence). The CDR3 sequence is 17 residues long. Germline trimming cut 5 bases from V and 4 bases from J; bases unmatched to any gene: 16. The CDR3 protein is CASSPILPGLVIYEQYF. The CDR3 DNA reads TGTGCCAGTAGTCCAATCTTACCGGGACTAGTTATTTACGAGCAGTACTTC.

The chain carries TRBV27 and TRBJ2-7; TRBD1 matches at 9 bases. Germline V gene lookup returns CDR1 MNHEY and CDR2 SMNVEV (reference sequence). J gave up 3 bases and V 2 bases, and 14 bases lay outside the gene matches. CDR3 size: 18 residues. The CDR3 loop is CASSLGGQGLMRVYEQYF. CDR3 nucleotides: TGTGCCAGCAGTTTAGGGGGACAGGGCTTAATGAGGGTCTACGAGCAGTACTTC.

This chain uses TRBV14 with TRBJ1-2; D unclear. The CDR3 length is 15 residues. Trimming took off 0 bases at V and 4 bases at J, with 12 bases between the two ends. Germline loops: CDR1 SGHDN, CDR2 FVKESK. CDR3 bases: TGTGCCAGCAGCCAAGATCGGGGAGGGCCCTATGGCTACACCTTC. It is translated as CASSQDRGGPYGYTF. The complete variable domain, with remaining parts taken from reference TRBV14 and TRBJ1-2, reads EAGVTQFPSHSVIEKGQTVTLRCDPISGHDNLYWYRRVMGKEIKFLLHFVKESKQDESGMPNNRFLAERTGGTYSTLKVQPAELEDSGVYFCASSQDRGGPYGYTFGSGTRLTVV.

The genes are TRBV24-1 and TRBJ2-1; the match to TRBD1 covers 10 bases. The junction had 3 bases not matched to a gene; V was cut back by 0 bases and J by 8 bases. The CDR3 sequence is 15 residues long. The germline V gene has CDR1 KGHDR and CDR2 SFDVKD. The CDR3 protein is CATSDLDRGLDEQFF. CDR3 in DNA: TGTGCCACCAGTGATTTGGACAGGGGGCTCGATGAGCAGTTCTTC.

This clone was recorded a few times. The V gene is TRBV7-9, the J gene TRBJ1-2, with TRBD1 identical over 10 bases. The junction had 9 bases not matched to a gene; V was cut back by 4 bases and J by 4 bases. CDR1 is SEHNR, CDR2 FQNEAQ, per germline (reference sequence). This CDR3 region has 16 residues. The CDR3 reads CASSSTDRGHSYGYTF. The CDR3, as DNA: TGTGCCAGCAGCTCTACAGACAGGGGGCATAGCTATGGCTACACCTTC.

In this sample, this clone turned up many times. CDR3 in DNA: TGTGCCAGCAGCTTCTACCAAGAGACCCAGTACTTC. This codes for CASSFYQETQYF. This chain joins TRBV5-8 and TRBJ2-5; D is unclear. The CDR3 has 12 amino acids. Germline V gives CDR1 SGHTS, CDR2 YDEGEE. Trimming took 2 bases from V and 0 from J, leaving 2 bases between them. The whole variable domain, remainder taken from reference TRBV5-8 and TRBJ2-5, is EAGVTQSPTHLIKTRGQQATLRCSPISGHTSVYWYQQALGLGLQFLLWYDEGEERNRGNFPPRFSGRQFPNYSSELNVNALELEDSALYLCASSFYQETQYFGPGTRLLVL.

This clone was seen once. The V gene is TRBV5-4, the J gene TRBJ1-6, with TRBD1 matching 8 bases. This CDR3 has 15 residues. The V segment lost 4 bases and the J segment 10 bases; nucleotides outside the gene matches: 10. Per germline, CDR1 SGHNT and CDR2 YYREEE (reference sequence). This CDR3 is CASSGQGRLGSPLHF. In DNA form, the CDR3 reads TGTGCCAGCAGCGGACAGGGAAGGTTAGGGTCACCCCTCCACTTT.

This chain joins TRBV18 and TRBJ2-3, with 8 positions matching TRBD2. The CDR3 contains 14 residues. V shed 4 bases, J shed 3 bases, and the junction held 3 bases outside the gene matches. Germline lookup yields CDR1 KGHSH and CDR2 LQKENI. CDR3: CASSLSGRTDTQYF. DNA for the CDR3: TGTGCCAGCTCACTCAGCGGGAGAACAGATACGCAGTATTTT.

V and J are TRBV28 and TRBJ1-2, with unresolved D. The CDR3 consists of 12 residues. V was trimmed by 3 bases and J by 4 bases, leaving 6 bases between them. Per the germline V gene, CDR1 is MDHEN and CDR2 is SYDVKM. CDR3: CASSFEIYGYTF. DNA for the CDR3: TGTGCCAGCAGTTTCGAGATCTATGGCTACACCTTC.

The CDR3 spells CASSFSDTEAFF. The CDR3, as DNA: TGTGCCAGCAGTTTCTCTGACACTGAAGCTTTCTTT. J is TRBJ1-1 and V is TRBV12-3 or TRBV12-4; no definite D call. The germline V and J ends were trimmed by 3 bases and 3 bases, with 5 bases remaining between them. The CDR3 contains 12 residues.

The chain couples TRBV27 to TRBJ2-2; TRBD1 matches at 8 bases. Unmatched junction bases numbered 7, after V lost 0 bases and J lost 7 bases. The CDR3 contains 16 residues. Per germline, CDR1 MNHEY and CDR2 SMNVEV (reference sequence). Here the CDR3 reads CASSLSSGGIIGELFF. The CDR3 coding sequence is TGTGCCAGCAGTTTATCGTCAGGGGGCATAATCGGGGAGCTGTTTTTT.